A selection of T cell receptor beta chains follows, all from one sample in a study of T cells after yellow fever vaccination. TCRdb reprocessed the 5' RACE reads via MiXCR and lists one record per CDR3 protein. The sample includes around 180,000 distinct CDR3 sequences, approximately 6.2% of them seen just once. The starting material was CD4+ T cells sorted from PBMCs, obtained on the day of the first yellow fever vaccination. The receptor source for this set is a man aged 18 to 30 who received the YFV17D yellow fever vaccine. CDR3s include the opening cysteine and the closing phenylalanine or tryptophan. A D gene is named only where the DNA matches it firmly. Size is omitted from some rows. Given values are once, few, many or a class for expanded clones.

j_call: TRBJ2-5; v_call: TRBV12-3/TRBV12-4; d_call: TRBD1; clone_size: -; cdr3_aa: CASSPGQGLPETQYF; cdr3_nt: TGTGCCAGCAGTCCGGGACAGGGGTTACCAGAGACCCAGTACTTC
j_call: TRBJ2-5; v_call: TRBV7-9; d_call: TRBD2; clone_size: -; cdr3_aa: CASSPGGAWETQYF; cdr3_nt: TGTGCCAGCAGCCCCGGGGGGGCCTGGGAGACCCAGTACTTC
j_call: TRBJ2-1; v_call: TRBV29-1; d_call: -; clone_size: many; cdr3_aa: CSVAALGPSRAPDNEQFF; cdr3_nt: TGCAGCGTTGCGGCCCTTGGCCCTTCTCGAGCCCCGGACAATGAGCAGTTCTTC
j_call: TRBJ2-5; v_call: TRBV29-1; d_call: -; clone_size: many; cdr3_aa: CSGRGGVKETQYF; cdr3_nt: TGCAGCGGACGCGGCGGGGTAAAGGAGACCCAGTACTTC
j_call: TRBJ2-2; v_call: TRBV7-2; d_call: TRBD1; clone_size: few; cdr3_aa: CASSFQGAPNTGELFF; cdr3_nt: TGTGCCAGCAGCTTCCAGGGGGCACCGAACACCGGGGAGCTGTTTTTT
j_call: TRBJ2-1; v_call: TRBV5-1; d_call: -; clone_size: many; cdr3_aa: CASSPFMAGSYNEQFF; cdr3_nt: TGCGCCAGCAGCCCCTTTATGGCGGGGTCCTACAATGAGCAGTTCTTC
j_call: TRBJ2-5; v_call: TRBV3-1; d_call: TRBD2; clone_size: many; cdr3_aa: CASSLGTSGGQETQYF; cdr3_nt: TGTGCCAGCAGCCTAGGGACTAGCGGGGGGCAAGAGACCCAGTACTTC
j_call: TRBJ2-1; v_call: TRBV7-9; d_call: TRBD2; clone_size: many; cdr3_aa: CASSRRGSEQFF; cdr3_nt: TGTGCCAGCAGCCGGCGGGGGAGTGAGCAGTTCTTC
j_call: TRBJ2-7; v_call: TRBV29-1; d_call: -; clone_size: -; cdr3_aa: CSVVNTNYEQYF; cdr3_nt: TGCAGCGTTGTTAACACAAACTACGAGCAGTACTTC
j_call: TRBJ1-5; v_call: TRBV10-2; d_call: TRBD1; clone_size: -; cdr3_aa: CASSRTGVNQPQHF; cdr3_nt: TGCGCCAGCAGCCGGACAGGCGTAAATCAGCCCCAGCATTTT
j_call: TRBJ2-7; v_call: TRBV20-1; d_call: TRBD1; clone_size: many; cdr3_aa: CSAGRTGGWHEQYF; cdr3_nt: TGCAGTGCTGGGAGGACAGGGGGTTGGCACGAGCAGTACTTC
j_call: TRBJ1-6; v_call: TRBV4-1; d_call: -; clone_size: many; cdr3_aa: CASRYNDRLNSPLHF; cdr3_nt: TGCGCCAGCAGATATAATGACAGGTTGAATTCACCCCTCCACTTT
j_call: TRBJ2-3; v_call: TRBV20-1; d_call: -; clone_size: few; cdr3_aa: CSARDRRGGPGTDTQYF; cdr3_nt: TGCAGTGCTAGAGATCGGAGAGGGGGGCCCGGCACAGATACGCAGTATTTT
j_call: TRBJ2-1; v_call: TRBV29-1; d_call: TRBD2; clone_size: many; cdr3_aa: CSLETSGGAGEQFF; cdr3_nt: TGCAGCCTGGAGACTAGCGGGGGGGCCGGTGAGCAGTTCTTC
j_call: TRBJ2-3; v_call: TRBV30; d_call: TRBD2; clone_size: few; cdr3_aa: CASAGADTDTQYF; cdr3_nt: TGTGCCTCAGCGGGGGCCGACACAGATACGCAGTATTTT
j_call: TRBJ1-3; v_call: TRBV4-2; d_call: -; clone_size: -; cdr3_aa: CASSQEEGTGVGNTIYF; cdr3_nt: TGTGCCAGCAGCCAAGAAGAGGGTACGGGGGTTGGAAACACCATATATTTT
j_call: TRBJ2-1; v_call: TRBV6-5; d_call: -; clone_size: few; cdr3_aa: CASSYPFKGPYREQFF; cdr3_nt: TGTGCCAGCAGTTACCCCTTCAAGGGTCCCTATCGGGAGCAGTTCTTC
j_call: TRBJ1-1; v_call: TRBV12-3/TRBV12-4; d_call: -; clone_size: once; cdr3_aa: CALSLALTMLLNTEAFF; cdr3_nt: TGTGCCCTCAGTTTAGCGCTGACTATGTTACTGAACACTGAAGCTTTCTTT
j_call: TRBJ2-1; v_call: TRBV5-1; d_call: -; clone_size: many; cdr3_aa: CASHVSYNEQFF; cdr3_nt: TGCGCCAGCCACGTCTCCTACAATGAGCAGTTCTTC
j_call: TRBJ2-3; v_call: TRBV4-3; d_call: TRBD2; clone_size: few; cdr3_aa: CASSQDIAGGGTDTQYF; cdr3_nt: TGCGCCAGCAGCCAAGACATAGCGGGGGGGGGGACAGATACGCAGTATTTT
j_call: TRBJ2-1; v_call: TRBV7-9; d_call: -; clone_size: many; cdr3_aa: CASSLSLGPNEQFF; cdr3_nt: TGTGCCAGCAGCTTAAGTCTCGGGCCAAATGAGCAGTTCTTC
j_call: TRBJ2-2; v_call: TRBV5-1; d_call: TRBD1; clone_size: many; cdr3_aa: CASSLVTGFDTGELFF; cdr3_nt: TGCGCCAGCAGCTTGGTGACAGGGTTCGATACCGGGGAGCTGTTTTTT